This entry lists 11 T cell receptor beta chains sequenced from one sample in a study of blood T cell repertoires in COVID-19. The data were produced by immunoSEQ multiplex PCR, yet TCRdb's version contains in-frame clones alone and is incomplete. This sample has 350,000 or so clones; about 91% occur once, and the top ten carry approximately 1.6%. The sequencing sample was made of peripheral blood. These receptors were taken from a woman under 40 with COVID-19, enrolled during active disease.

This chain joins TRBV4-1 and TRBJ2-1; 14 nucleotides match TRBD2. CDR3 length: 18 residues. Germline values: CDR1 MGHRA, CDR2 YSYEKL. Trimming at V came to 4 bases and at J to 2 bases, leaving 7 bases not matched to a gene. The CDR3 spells CASSLGTSGGLTYNEQFF. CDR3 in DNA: TGCGCCAGCAGCCTCGGGACTAGCGGGGGCCTTACCTACAATGAGCAGTTCTTC.

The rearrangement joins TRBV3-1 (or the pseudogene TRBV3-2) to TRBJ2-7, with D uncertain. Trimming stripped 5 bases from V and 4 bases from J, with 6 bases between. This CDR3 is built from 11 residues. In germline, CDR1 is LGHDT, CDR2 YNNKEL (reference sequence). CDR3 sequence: CASSTHYEQYF. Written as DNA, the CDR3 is TGTGCCAGCAGCACTCATTACGAGCAGTACTTC.

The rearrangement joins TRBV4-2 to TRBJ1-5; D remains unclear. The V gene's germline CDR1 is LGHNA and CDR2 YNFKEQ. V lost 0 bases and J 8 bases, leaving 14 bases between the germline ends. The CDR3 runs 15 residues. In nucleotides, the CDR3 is TGTGCCAGCAGCCAAGACAGAGCCCGGAGGAAGCCCCAGCATTTT. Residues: CASSQDRARRKPQHF.

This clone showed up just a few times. The CDR3 DNA reads TGTGCCAGCAGCCGACAGGGGGGCGAAAAACTGTTTTTT. Amino acids: CASSRQGGEKLFF. The chain has TRBV27 and TRBJ1-4; 9 bases align to TRBD1. Germline assignment: CDR1 MNHEY and CDR2 SMNVEV (reference sequence). V lost 6 bases and J lost 8; bases outside the gene matches: 4. This CDR3 is 13 amino acids long.

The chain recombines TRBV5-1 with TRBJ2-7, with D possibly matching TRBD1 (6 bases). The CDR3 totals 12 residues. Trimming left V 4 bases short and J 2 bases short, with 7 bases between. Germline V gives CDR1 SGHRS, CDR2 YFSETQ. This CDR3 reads CASSEGAYEQYF. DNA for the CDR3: TGCGCCAGCAGCGAGGGGGCCTACGAGCAGTACTTC.

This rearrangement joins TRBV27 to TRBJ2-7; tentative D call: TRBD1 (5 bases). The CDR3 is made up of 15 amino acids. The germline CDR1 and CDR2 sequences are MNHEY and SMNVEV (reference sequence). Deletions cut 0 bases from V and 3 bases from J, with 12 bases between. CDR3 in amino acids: CASSLSGQGSYEQYF. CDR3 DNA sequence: TGTGCCAGCAGTTTATCCGGTCAGGGAAGCTACGAGCAGTACTTC.

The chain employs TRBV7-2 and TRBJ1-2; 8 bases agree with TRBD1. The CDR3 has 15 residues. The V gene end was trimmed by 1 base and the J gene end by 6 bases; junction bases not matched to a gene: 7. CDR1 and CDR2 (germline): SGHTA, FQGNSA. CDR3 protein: CASSLVRQGADGYTF. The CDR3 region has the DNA TGTGCCAGCAGCTTAGTACGCCAGGGGGCCGATGGCTACACCTTC. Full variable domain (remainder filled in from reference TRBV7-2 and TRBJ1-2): GAGVSQSPSNKVTEKGKDVELRCDPISGHTALYWYRQSLGQGLEFLIYFQGNSAPDKSGLPSDRFSAERTGGSVSTLTIQRTQQEDSAVYLCASSLVRQGADGYTFGSGTRLTVV.

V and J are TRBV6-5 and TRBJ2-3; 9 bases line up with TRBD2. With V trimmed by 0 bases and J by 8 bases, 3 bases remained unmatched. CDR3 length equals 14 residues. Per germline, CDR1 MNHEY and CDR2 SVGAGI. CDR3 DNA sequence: TGTGCCAGCAGTTACTCTTCTAGCGGGGCTACGCAGTATTTT. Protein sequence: CASSYSSSGATQYF.

CDR3 residues: CASSLDRVGNTEAFF. CDR3 in DNA: TGTGCCAGCAGCCTGGACAGGGTGGGGAACACTGAAGCTTTCTTT. The rearrangement joins TRBV5-5 to TRBJ1-1; 8 nucleotides agree with TRBD1. Germline lookup yields CDR1 SGHKS and CDR2 YYEKEE (reference sequence). This CDR3 region has 15 residues. V was clipped by 4 bases and J by 1 base; unmatched bases: 6.

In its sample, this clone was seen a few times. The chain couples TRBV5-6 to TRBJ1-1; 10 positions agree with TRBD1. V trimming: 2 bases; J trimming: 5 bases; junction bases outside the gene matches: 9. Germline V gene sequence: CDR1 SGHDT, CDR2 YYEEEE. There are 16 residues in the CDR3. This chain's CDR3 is CASSFIATGGQTEAFF. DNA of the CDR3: TGTGCCAGCAGCTTCATTGCGACAGGGGGCCAGACTGAAGCTTTCTTT. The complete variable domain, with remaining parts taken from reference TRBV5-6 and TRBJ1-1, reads DAGVTQSPTHLIKTRGQQVTLRCSPKSGHDTVSWYQQALGQGPQFIFQYYEEEERQRGNFPDRFSGHQFPNYSSELNVNALLLGDSALYLCASSFIATGGQTEAFFGQGTRLTVV.

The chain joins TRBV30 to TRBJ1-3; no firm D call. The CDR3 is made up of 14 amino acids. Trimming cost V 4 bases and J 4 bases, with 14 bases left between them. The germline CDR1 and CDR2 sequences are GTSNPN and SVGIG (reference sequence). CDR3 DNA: TGTGCCTGGATTTCGGGGATGGGGGGAAACACCATATATTTT. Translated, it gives CAWISGMGGNTIYF.